This TCR beta chain was captured by sequencing in a study of cytomegalovirus exposure and HLA in healthy donors (dated by TCRdb to 2017 to 2019). With respect to the entire study: The 500 to 800 repertoires of the first cohort and the roughly 110 validation repertoires were produced on the same platform, according to a later analysis. The study aimed to test whether signatures of past pathogen exposure could be identified by cataloging public T cell receptors. To predict cytomegalovirus infection status, the study brought together high-throughput TCR immunosequencing, statistical association of individual TCRs with disease status, and machine learning. In addition to the first cohort of roughly 700 subjects, a separate validation cohort of 130 or so different subjects was used. Summary of the overall study and its limitations: A later analysis had no HLA typing for the validation cohort, so co-occurrence there was scored across all 130 or so repertoires. The classifier was reported to diagnose cytomegalovirus status with high specificity and sensitivity in both the original cohort and the validation cohort. A later analysis found that TCRs clustered in the first cohort also tended to co-occur in the 120 or so validation repertoires, with 94% of cluster scores above 0. It was suggested by the authors that the approach could potentially be generalized to other disease states and immunological phenotypes. A few of the identified cytomegalovirus-associated TCR beta chains were confirmed in vitro to be specific for cytomegalovirus antigens. Most TCR sequences were observed very rarely across donors, whereas some public TCRs were present in many individuals. A total of fewer than 200 TCR beta chains were listed by the study as associated with cytomegalovirus.

The germline V gene encodes CDR1 MNHNY and CDR2 SVGAGI (reference sequence). There are 13 amino acids in the CDR3, from cysteine to phenylalanine inclusive. Only CDR3 DNA is held: 39 bases, read in frame from base 1. V and J lose 2 bases and 5 bases, and a span of 9 bases separates them. Libraries were prepared through the immunoSEQ multiplex PCR assay. The study's processing was this. To diagnose cytomegalovirus status from the catalog of TCR beta chain sequences, a statistical classification framework was built. The immuneACCESS repertoire file appears here via TCRdb, limited to in-frame rearrangements. These files lack a portion of the clones; in checked studies, under half of the deficit traces to unresolved V genes, and the cause of the others is not known. That table is the source of V, J and clone size, and D and trimming were worked out from the DNA. The sample profile shows hundreds of thousands of clones; 86% of them were found once. Over 0.75% of the sample is held by the ten biggest clonotypes.

The donors were included in the validation cohort of 130 or so subjects, a group kept apart from the roughly 700-subject first cohort. Comments on this clone: Its specific antigen is unknown. No qualities accompany the bases; no much larger clone lies one base away.

The receptor's source is a woman aged 18-29 years in good health and CMV-seronegative. The V and J genes are TRBV6-6 and TRBJ1-1; matching of 5 bases hints at TRBD1 as the D gene. The sequenced sample consisted of PBMCs. The bases read TGTGCCAGCAGTTACCCAGGGAATACTGAAGCTTTCTTT. This yields the protein CASSYPGNTEAFF.